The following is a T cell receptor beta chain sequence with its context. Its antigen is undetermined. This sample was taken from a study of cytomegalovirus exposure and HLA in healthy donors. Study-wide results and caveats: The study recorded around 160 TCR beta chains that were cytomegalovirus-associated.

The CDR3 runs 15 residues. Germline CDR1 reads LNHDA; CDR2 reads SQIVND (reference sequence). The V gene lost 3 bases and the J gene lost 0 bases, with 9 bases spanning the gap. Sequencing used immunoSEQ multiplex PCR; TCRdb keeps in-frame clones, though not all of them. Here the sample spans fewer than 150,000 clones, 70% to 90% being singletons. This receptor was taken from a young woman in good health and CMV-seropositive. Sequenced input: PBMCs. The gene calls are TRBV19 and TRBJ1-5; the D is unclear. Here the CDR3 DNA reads TGTGCCAGTAGTATTAATCAGGTTAGCAATCAGCCCCAGCATTTT. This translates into CASSINQVSNQPQHF.